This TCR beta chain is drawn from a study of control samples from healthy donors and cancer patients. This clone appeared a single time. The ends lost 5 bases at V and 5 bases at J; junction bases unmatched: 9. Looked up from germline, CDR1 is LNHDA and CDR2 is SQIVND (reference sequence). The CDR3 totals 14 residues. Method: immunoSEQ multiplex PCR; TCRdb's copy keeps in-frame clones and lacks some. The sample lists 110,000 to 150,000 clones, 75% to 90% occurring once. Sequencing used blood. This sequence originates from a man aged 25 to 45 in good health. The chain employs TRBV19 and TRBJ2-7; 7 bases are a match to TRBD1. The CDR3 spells CASSYNRGSNEQYF. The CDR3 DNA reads TGTGCCAGTAGTTACAACAGGGGCTCTAACGAGCAGTACTTC.